Each of the 28 T cell receptor beta chains below was sequenced from the same sample in a study of blood T cell repertoires in COVID-19. Produced via immunoSEQ multiplex PCR; TCRdb's table is partial and in-frame only. The repertoire holds about 220,000 clones, with 80% as singletons. Sequencing input: peripheral blood. The receptors stem from a woman aged 70-85 years with acute or convalescent COVID-19.

The rearrangement links TRBV9 to TRBJ2-3, with TRBD2 as a possible D gene (6 bases). Trimming cost V 2 bases and J 3 bases, with 16 bases left between them. This CDR3 region has 16 residues. The V gene's germline CDR1 is SGDLS and CDR2 YYNGEE. The CDR3 spells CASSVLGTPLTDTQYF. CDR3 nucleotide sequence: TGTGCCAGCAGCGTTTTGGGGACTCCACTTACAGATACGCAGTATTTT.

The genes are TRBV20-1 and TRBJ2-3; 9 bases line up with TRBD2. The CDR3 is made up of 15 amino acids. V dropped 3 bases and J dropped 1; count of bases not matched to a gene: 5. CDR1 is DFQATT and CDR2 is SNEGSKA in the germline V gene (reference sequence). This chain's CDR3 is CSASWSSGGTDTQYF. The CDR3 DNA follows: TGCAGTGCTAGTTGGTCTAGCGGGGGCACAGATACGCAGTATTTT.

In DNA, the CDR3 is TGTGCCAGTAGTATAAGGGGAAGGGGCGAAGATGGCTACACCTTC. The encoded protein is CASSIRGRGEDGYTF. The rearrangement joins TRBV19 to TRBJ1-2, with D perhaps TRBD1 (5 bases). Germline CDR1 and CDR2: LNHDA and SQIVND (reference sequence). The V gene lost 2 bases and the J gene lost 6 bases, with 16 bases spanning the gap. The CDR3 is 15 amino acids. The full variable domain, with the rest looked up from reference TRBV19 and TRBJ1-2, is DGGITQSPKYLFRKEGQNVTLSCEQNLNHDAMYWYRQDPGQGLRLIYYSQIVNDFQKGDIAEGYSVSREKKESFPLTVTSAQKNPTAFYLCASSIRGRGEDGYTFGSGTRLTVV.

The CDR3, as DNA: TGCGCCAGCAGCCAGGGACTAGCGGGGGGTGAGACCCAGTACTTC. Encoded protein: CASSQGLAGGETQYF. The chain joins TRBV4-3 to TRBJ2-5; 15 bases are a match to TRBD2. The CDR3 is made up of 15 amino acids. Unmatched junction bases numbered 1, after V lost 3 bases and J lost 5 bases. The germline CDR1 and CDR2 sequences are LGHNA and YSLEER.

This chain joins TRBV13 and TRBJ1-5; D not certain. This CDR3 spans 12 amino acids. Deletions cut 5 bases from V and 6 bases from J, with 8 bases between. Germline V lookup: CDR1 PRHDT, CDR2 FYEKMQ (reference sequence). In DNA, the CDR3 is TGTGCCAGCAGCGTCTCAGGTCAGCCCCAGCATTTT. The encoded protein is CASSVSGQPQHF.

The chain links TRBV5-4 to TRBJ1-5; TRBD1 might be the D (5 bases). The germline V gene encodes CDR1 SGHNT and CDR2 YYREEE (reference sequence). Trimming left V 4 bases short and J 4 bases short, with 12 bases between. This CDR3 contains 14 residues. CDR3 nucleotide sequence: TGTGCCAGCAGCGTGGGGGGGAGGAATCAGCCCCAGCATTTT. Its protein is CASSVGGRNQPQHF.

The rearrangement uses TRBV27 and TRBJ2-1; 9 nucleotides agree with TRBD2. Trimming took 5 bases from V and 2 from J; bases not matched to a gene: 7. This CDR3 is 16 amino acids long. Per germline, CDR1 MNHEY and CDR2 SMNVEV (reference sequence). The CDR3 is CASSTGLAETYNEQFF. The CDR3, as DNA: TGTGCCAGCAGTACGGGACTAGCAGAAACCTACAATGAGCAGTTCTTC.

The chain employs TRBV24-1 and TRBJ2-2; TRBD1 agrees at 9 bases. The CDR3 loop spans 14 amino acids. V shed 9 bases, J shed 4 bases, and the junction held 5 bases outside the gene matches. Germline CDR1 and CDR2: KGHDR and SFDVKD. The CDR3: CATGTGLSTGELFF. The CDR3 coding sequence is TGTGCCACCGGGACAGGGTTGAGCACCGGGGAGCTGTTTTTT.

The rearrangement uses TRBV5-1 and TRBJ2-5; D may be TRBD2 (5 bases). The CDR3 consists of 15 residues. V gave up 2 bases and J gave up 5 bases, with 16 bases separating them. CDR1 is SGHRS and CDR2 is YFSETQ in the germline V gene. The CDR3 DNA sequence: TGCGCCAGCAGCTTCGGACGGGGAGCCGGGGAGACCCAGTACTTC. It translates to CASSFGRGAGETQYF.

This sequence joins TRBV4-1 and TRBJ1-1; 7 nucleotides match TRBD1. Trimming cost V 1 base and J 2 bases; bases outside gene matches: 10. The CDR3 runs 17 residues. Germline CDR1 is MGHRA and CDR2 is YSYEKL. This chain's CDR3 is CASSQGKTGTVNTEAFF. The DNA of the CDR3 is TGCGCCAGCAGCCAAGGGAAGACCGGGACAGTAAACACTGAAGCTTTCTTT.

The rearrangement uses TRBV7-2 and TRBJ2-2; 8 bases match TRBD2. Germline lookup yields CDR1 SGHTA and CDR2 FQGNSA. The V segment lost 3 bases and the J segment 6 bases; nucleotides outside the gene matches: 6. This CDR3 region has 15 residues. The CDR3 here is CASSLGLAGSGELFF. CDR3 DNA: TGTGCCAGCAGCTTGGGCCTAGCGGGTTCCGGGGAGCTGTTTTTT.

The CDR3 sequence: CATSGADRGKETQYF. DNA for the CDR3: TGTGCCACCAGCGGAGCGGACAGGGGAAAAGAGACCCAGTACTTC. The rearrangement links TRBV15 to TRBJ2-5; TRBD1 matches at 9 bases. With 5 bases clipped from V and 3 bases from J, the junction kept 7 bases outside the gene matches. The CDR3 spans 15 residues. CDR1 is LNHNV and CDR2 is YYDKDF in the germline V gene (reference sequence). Complete variable domain (other parts from reference TRBV15 and TRBJ2-5): DAMVIQNPRYQVTQFGKPVTLSCSQTLNHNVMYWYQQKSSQAPKLLFHYYDKDFNNEADTPDNFQSRRPNTSFCFLDIRSPGLGDTAMYLCATSGADRGKETQYFGPGTRLLVL.

V usage is TRBV5-4 and J usage is TRBJ1-4, with TRBD1 matching 7 bases. The ends lost 2 bases at V and 8 bases at J; junction bases unmatched: 6. Looked up from germline, CDR1 is SGHNT and CDR2 is YYREEE (reference sequence). The CDR3 extends over 14 amino acids. The CDR3 reads CASSFTGVGEKLFF. In DNA form, the CDR3 reads TGTGCCAGCAGCTTTACAGGGGTTGGCGAAAAACTGTTTTTT.

This chain uses TRBV5-1 with TRBJ2-5, with 9 bases identical to TRBD2. This CDR3 contains 14 residues. Germline CDR1 is SGHRS and CDR2 is YFSETQ. The ends lost 4 bases at V and 9 bases at J; junction bases unmatched: 10. CDR3 bases: TGCGCCAGCAGCCTCGCGGGGGGGGGCGCGGCCCAGTACTTC. It is translated as CASSLAGGGAAQYF.

The table lists this clone with a few counts. The chain joins TRBV10-3 to TRBJ2-2; 8 bases align to TRBD1. The CDR3 length is 15 residues. Trimming cost V 4 bases and J 5 bases; bases outside gene matches: 6. Germline CDR1 reads ENHRY; CDR2 reads SYGVKD. The CDR3 protein is CAISAQGAPTGELFF. Here the CDR3 DNA reads TGTGCCATCAGTGCGCAGGGGGCGCCTACCGGGGAGCTGTTTTTT.

This sequence joins TRBV2 and TRBJ1-6; weak D call: TRBD1 (5 bases). The CDR3 length is 13 residues. Germline CDR1 SNHLY, CDR2 FYNNEI. Trimming stripped 6 bases from V and 6 bases from J, with 9 bases between. The CDR3 DNA is TGTGCCAGCAGGGGGGGATCTAATTCACCCCTCCACTTT. It codes for CASRGGSNSPLHF.

The chain links TRBV3-1 (or the pseudogene TRBV3-2) to TRBJ2-3; 10 bases align to TRBD2. CDR1 LGHDT and CDR2 YNNKEL come from the germline V gene (reference sequence). With 0 bases clipped from V and 4 bases from J, the junction kept 7 bases outside the gene matches. This CDR3 is built from 17 residues. CDR3 in DNA: TGTGCCAGCAGCCAAGATTGGGCTAGCGGGGGTGCAGATACGCAGTATTTT. It specifies CASSQDWASGGADTQYF.

V usage is TRBV18 and J usage is TRBJ1-1; D is unresolved. The germline gives CDR1 KGHSH, CDR2 LQKENI. This CDR3 region has 13 residues. V was cut by 1 base and J by 2 bases, with 5 bases left in between. CDR3 region: CASSPQRNTEAFF. The CDR3 DNA sequence: TGTGCCAGCTCACCACAGAGAAACACTGAAGCTTTCTTT.

This sequence joins TRBV19 and TRBJ2-5; D not resolved. Trimming took off 5 bases at V and 2 bases at J, with 9 bases between the two ends. The CDR3 has 13 amino acids. CDR1 is LNHDA, CDR2 SQIVND, per germline (reference sequence). The CDR3 region is CASSQIIQETQYF. As DNA, the CDR3 is TGTGCCAGTAGTCAGATAATTCAAGAGACCCAGTACTTC.

The chain carries TRBV4-3 and TRBJ1-3, with 7 bases matching TRBD1. Germline V CDR1 and CDR2: LGHNA, YSLEER. The length of the CDR3 is 14 residues. Germline trimming cut 5 bases from V and 2 bases from J; bases unmatched to any gene: 3. CDR3: CASSSGTAGNTIYF. The CDR3 region has the DNA TGCGCCAGCAGCTCCGGGACAGCTGGAAACACCATATATTTT.

The chain combines TRBV6-2 or TRBV6-3 with TRBJ2-1, with 13 bases lining up with TRBD2. V lost 5 bases to trimming and J lost 8 bases; unmatched junction nucleotides: 6. Germline CDR1 reads MNHEY; CDR2 reads SVGEGT. This CDR3 has 15 amino acids. The CDR3 nucleotides are TGTGCCAGCAGTCGGACTAGCGGGGGTTGGGATGAGCAGTTCTTC. Amino acid sequence: CASSRTSGGWDEQFF.

This chain links TRBV5-1 with TRBJ1-2, with 7 bases fitting TRBD1. With 0 bases clipped from V and 10 bases from J, the junction kept 3 bases outside the gene matches. The CDR3 length is 12 residues. Germline assignment: CDR1 SGHRS and CDR2 YFSETQ. The CDR3 loop reads CASSLATGDYTF. The CDR3 DNA sequence: TGCGCCAGCAGCTTGGCTACAGGGGACTACACCTTC. Full variable domain (remainder filled in from reference TRBV5-1 and TRBJ1-2): KAGVTQTPRYLIKTRGQQVTLSCSPISGHRSVSWYQQTPGQGLQFLFEYFSETQRNKGNFPGRFSGRQFSNSRSEMNVSTLELGDSALYLCASSLATGDYTFGSGTRLTVV.

CDR3 sequence: CASSRGQTLYRGYTF. In DNA form, the CDR3 reads TGTGCCAGCAGTAGGGGACAGACCCTCTACCGGGGCTACACCTTC. The chain uses TRBV6-5 and TRBJ1-2; 7 bases match TRBD1. The CDR3 sequence is 15 residues long. V lost 5 bases to trimming and J lost 8 bases; unmatched junction nucleotides: 14. Per germline, CDR1 MNHEY and CDR2 SVGAGI.

This sequence joins TRBV24-1 and TRBJ2-3, with a tentative D call TRBD2 (6 bases). Per the germline V gene, CDR1 is KGHDR and CDR2 is SFDVKD. CDR3 length: 15 amino acids. The ends were cut back, 7 bases at V and 6 bases at J, with 19 bases in the middle. This chain's CDR3 is CATSTSNGVGDTQYF. The DNA of the CDR3 is TGTGCCACCAGCACTAGCAACGGGGTCGGTGATACGCAGTATTTT.

The gene calls are TRBV19 and TRBJ2-6; D may be TRBD1 (5 bases). Germline CDR1 reads LNHDA; CDR2 reads SQIVND (reference sequence). This CDR3 has 19 residues. V was pared by 5 bases and J by 2 bases, with 22 bases between. CDR3 residues: CASSVSQGSLSAGANVLTF. CDR3 DNA: TGTGCCAGTAGTGTTTCTCAGGGATCTCTCTCCGCTGGGGCCAACGTCCTGACTTTC. The whole variable domain, filled in from reference TRBV19 and TRBJ2-6, reads DGGITQSPKYLFRKEGQNVTLSCEQNLNHDAMYWYRQDPGQGLRLIYYSQIVNDFQKGDIAEGYSVSREKKESFPLTVTSAQKNPTAFYLCASSVSQGSLSAGANVLTFGAGSRLTVL.

This rearrangement joins TRBV10-3 to TRBJ1-4, with 10 positions matching TRBD1. CDR3 length equals 16 residues. With 5 bases clipped from V and 7 bases from J, the junction kept 10 bases outside the gene matches. Per the germline V gene, CDR1 is ENHRY and CDR2 is SYGVKD. CDR3 loop: CAISSRQGAEGEKLFF. CDR3 sequence (DNA): TGTGCCATCAGTTCCCGACAGGGGGCAGAGGGTGAAAAACTGTTTTTT.

The chain carries TRBV5-4 and TRBJ1-1; 8 bases line up with TRBD1. CDR1 and CDR2 (germline): SGHNT, YYREEE (reference sequence). The CDR3 is 16 residues long. J lost 4 bases, V lost 4 bases, and 12 bases had no gene match. In DNA, the CDR3 is TGTGCCAGCAGCGAGTCCCCAACGACAGGGGTCACTGAAGCTTTCTTT. Encoded protein: CASSESPTTGVTEAFF.

This sequence joins TRBV27 and TRBJ2-3; 9 bases agree with TRBD2. Germline V gene data show CDR1 as MNHEY and CDR2 as SMNVEV (reference sequence). The CDR3 is made up of 16 amino acids. The V segment lost 6 bases and the J segment 4 bases; nucleotides outside the gene matches: 11. The CDR3 loop reads CASRVSGGRNADTQYF. The CDR3 region has the DNA TGTGCCAGCAGGGTTAGCGGGGGCCGTAATGCAGATACGCAGTATTTT.